A single TCR beta chain is shown here with its context. What it binds is unknown. The sample originates from a study of blood T cells in healthy people across ages. Study-level results: Comparison with aged donors showed that long-lived donors had more naive CD4+ cells and higher diversity.

Sample-barcoded 5' priming and a J-beta primer mix drove a second PCR of roughly 6 to 12 cycles. Samples each returned at least 3 million CDR3-containing paired-end reads. One entry per CDR3 protein results from TCRdb running MiXCR on the 5' RACE reads. This table has hundreds of thousands of distinct CDR3 sequences, more than 45% appearing once. Deletions cut 3 bases from V and 3 bases from J, with 14 bases between. The CDR3 runs to 15 residues. Germline CDR1 is SGHAT and CDR2 is FQNNGV. Peripheral blood, about 10 milliliters per donor, was collected. A minimum of 7 million PBMCs was isolated per sample.

The origin of this receptor is a man aged 25 to 40 in good health. V usage is TRBV11-2 and J usage is TRBJ2-5; TRBD2 is a possible D gene (7 bases). Sequenced sample: blood. CDR3 sequence reads: CASSLGASGKETQYF. The CDR3 DNA reads TGTGCCAGCAGCTTGGGGGCTAGCGGCAAAGAGACCCAGTACTTC. The variable domain in full, with the rest retrieved from reference TRBV11-2 and TRBJ2-5, is EAGVAQSPRYKIIEKRQSVAFWCNPISGHATLYWYQQILGQGPKLLIQFQNNGVVDDSQLPKDRFSAERLKGVDSTLKIQPAKLEDSAVYLCASSLGASGKETQYFGPGTRLLVL.